The 18 T cell receptor beta chains below were found in one sample sequenced in a study of control samples from healthy donors and cancer patients. The method was immunoSEQ multiplex PCR; TCRdb's version includes in-frame clones alone and lacks a portion of them. Found here are about 100,000 clones, about 89% of them singletons; the top ten hold 7.5% to 10%. The material sequenced was blood. Receptors originate from a man aged 30 to 39 in good health.

The V call is TRBV5-1, the J call TRBJ2-7; D may be TRBD1 (6 bases). This CDR3 is built from 15 residues. The V gene lost 4 bases and the J gene lost 0 bases, with 14 bases spanning the gap. Germline V gene lookup returns CDR1 SGHRS and CDR2 YFSETQ. The CDR3 nucleotides read TGCGCCAGCAGCGAAGAAGACAGGAGCTCCTACGAGCAGTACTTC. As protein: CASSEEDRSSYEQYF.

The chain joins TRBV6-2 or TRBV6-3 to TRBJ2-1, with 12 bases matching TRBD2. With V trimmed by 5 bases and J by 6 bases, 8 bases remained unmatched. The CDR3 has 16 amino acids. CDR1 and CDR2 from the germline V gene are MNHEY and SVGEGT. CDR3 amino acids: CASSRTSGVVGNEQFF. The DNA for the CDR3 is TGTGCCAGCAGTCGGACTAGCGGGGTGGTAGGCAATGAGCAGTTCTTC.

The V and J genes are TRBV5-5 and TRBJ1-6; possible D gene TRBD1, 5 bases. The germline V and J ends were trimmed by 4 bases and 10 bases, with 15 bases remaining between them. This CDR3 spans 14 amino acids. Germline loops: CDR1 SGHKS, CDR2 YYEKEE (reference sequence). The CDR3: CASSPSTGPSPLHF. CDR3 sequence (DNA): TGTGCCAGCAGCCCAAGCACGGGGCCCTCACCCCTCCACTTT.

The chain uses TRBV5-4 and TRBJ2-7, with 10 bases lining up with TRBD2. The CDR3 spans 17 residues. The V gene end was trimmed by 0 bases and the J gene end by 0 bases; junction bases not matched to a gene: 6. The germline V gene has CDR1 SGHNT and CDR2 YYREEE (reference sequence). In DNA form, the CDR3 reads TGTGCCAGCAGCTTGGCCGCTAGCGGGGGAAGCTCCTACGAGCAGTACTTC. Amino acid sequence: CASSLAASGGSSYEQYF.

V and J are TRBV7-2 and TRBJ2-2; TRBD2 is a possible D gene (5 bases). V lost 5 bases, J lost 5 bases, and 24 bases lay in between. Germline values: CDR1 SGHTA, CDR2 FQGNSA. The CDR3 totals 18 residues. CDR3 region: CASSPDLLFFRRTGELFF. As DNA, the CDR3 is TGTGCCAGCAGCCCCGACTTACTATTTTTTCGGAGGACCGGGGAGCTGTTTTTT.

The chain couples TRBV5-6 to TRBJ1-1; no firm D call. This CDR3 is 12 amino acids long. V lost 1 base and J 4 bases, leaving 5 bases between the germline ends. Germline V CDR1 and CDR2: SGHDT, YYEEEE. In DNA form, the CDR3 reads TGTGCCAGCAGCTTGCTCGGCACTGAAGCTTTCTTT. Encoded protein: CASSLLGTEAFF.

The chain links TRBV4-1 to TRBJ1-5; D is possibly TRBD1 (5 bases). With 1 base removed from V and 2 bases from J, the gap between germline ends came to 27 bases. The CDR3 totals 21 residues. Germline values: CDR1 MGHRA, CDR2 YSYEKL. CDR3 protein: CASSQGVMGREESSGNQPQHF. CDR3 bases: TGCGCCAGCAGCCAAGGGGTTATGGGCAGGGAGGAGTCGAGCGGCAATCAGCCCCAGCATTTT.

The rearrangement joins TRBV5-4 to TRBJ1-5, with unresolved D. CDR1 and CDR2 from the germline V gene are SGHNT and YYREEE (reference sequence). V lost 4 bases and J 0 bases, leaving 8 bases between the germline ends. This CDR3 comprises 14 residues. The CDR3 DNA reads TGTGCCAGCAGCGAAGATCTTAGCAATCAGCCCCAGCATTTT. The encoded protein is CASSEDLSNQPQHF. The variable domain in full, completed from reference TRBV5-4 and TRBJ1-5, reads ETGVTQSPTHLIKTRGQQVTLRCSSQSGHNTVSWYQQALGQGPQFIFQYYREEENGRGNFPPRFSGLQFPNYSSELNVNALELDDSALYLCASSEDLSNQPQHFGDGTRLSIL.

This clone came up a few times. This chain connects TRBV5-5 to TRBJ1-2; the D gene is possibly TRBD1 (6 bases). Trimming removed 4 bases from V and 1 base from J, with 17 bases in between. In germline, CDR1 is SGHKS, CDR2 YYEKEE (reference sequence). CDR3 length equals 16 residues. The CDR3 spells CASSGGWGSNNYGYTF. CDR3 sequence (DNA): TGTGCCAGCAGCGGGGGCTGGGGGTCTAATAACTATGGCTACACCTTC.

This clone was found once. This chain connects TRBV2 to TRBJ1-3; D unresolved. Per germline, CDR1 SNHLY and CDR2 FYNNEI. The CDR3 totals 15 residues. V lost 7 bases and J lost 1, with 14 bases in between. The CDR3 nucleotides read TGTGCCAGCACCGGCAGCCTCAATTCTGGAAACACCATATATTTT. This gives the protein CASTGSLNSGNTIYF.

The chain is built from TRBV27 and TRBJ2-1; D could derive from TRBD1 or TRBD2 (6 bases each). Germline V gene sequence: CDR1 MNHEY, CDR2 SMNVEV (reference sequence). The CDR3 is 15 amino acids. V dropped 6 bases and J dropped 8 bases, with 20 bases sitting between them. The CDR3 is CASRGEAVGGDEQFF. DNA of the CDR3: TGTGCCAGCAGAGGGGAGGCGGTCGGGGGCGATGAGCAGTTCTTC.

The chain links TRBV28 to TRBJ2-5, with D tentatively TRBD1 or TRBD2 (5 bases each). V lost 4 bases to trimming and J lost 7 bases, with 22 bases between them. Germline CDR1 is MDHEN and CDR2 is SYDVKM. The CDR3 runs to 16 residues. CDR3: CASSYSGIFAGATQYF. CDR3 DNA sequence: TGTGCCAGCAGTTATTCGGGGATTTTTGCTGGGGCGACCCAGTACTTC.

The chain carries TRBV18 and TRBJ1-1, with D maybe TRBD1 (5 bases). Looked up from germline, CDR1 is KGHSH and CDR2 is LQKENI. Trimming left V 5 bases short and J 3 bases short, with 16 bases between. This CDR3 is 15 amino acids long. Written as DNA, the CDR3 is TGTGCCAGCTCATTCTCCCGGGGCGGGTACACTGAAGCTTTCTTT. Its translation: CASSFSRGGYTEAFF.

The V gene is TRBV19, the J gene TRBJ1-1, with D tentatively TRBD1 (6 bases). V dropped 1 base and J dropped 11 bases, with 11 bases sitting between them. The CDR3 is 12 amino acids. Germline CDR1 and CDR2: LNHDA and SQIVND (reference sequence). CDR3 region: CASSIVRGGAFF. The CDR3 DNA reads as TGTGCCAGTAGTATAGTCAGGGGAGGGGCTTTCTTT.

The chain employs TRBV30 and TRBJ2-3; no clear D gene. This CDR3 spans 14 amino acids. CDR1 is GTSNPN and CDR2 is SVGIG in the germline V gene (reference sequence). Trimming left V 2 bases short and J 3 bases short, with 12 bases between. The DNA of the CDR3 is TGTGCCTGGAGTTATGCTATCCTTACAGATACGCAGTATTTT. It yields the protein CAWSYAILTDTQYF.

The chain links TRBV7-2 to TRBJ2-1, with D perhaps matching TRBD1 (5 bases). V lost 2 bases, J lost 3 bases, and 8 bases lay in between. The CDR3 loop spans 14 amino acids. CDR1 is SGHTA, CDR2 FQGNSA, per germline. Here the CDR3 reads CASSLYQGYNEQFF. For the CDR3, the DNA is TGTGCCAGCAGCTTATATCAGGGCTACAATGAGCAGTTCTTC.

This clone was detected only a few times. This chain joins TRBV11-2 and TRBJ2-1; D tentatively fits TRBD1 or TRBD2 (5 bases each). V lost 1 base, J lost 0 bases, and 10 bases lay in between. The CDR3 contains 16 residues. Germline values: CDR1 SGHAT, CDR2 FQNNGV. CDR3 in DNA: TGTGCCAGCAGCTTAGTTGGGGGAGTCTCCTACAATGAGCAGTTCTTC. Amino acids: CASSLVGGVSYNEQFF.

The gene calls are TRBV4-1 and TRBJ2-1; TRBD2 matches 12 bases. The trim removed 4 bases at V and 7 bases at J, leaving 17 bases unmatched. Per germline, CDR1 MGHRA and CDR2 YSYEKL. The CDR3 spans 19 residues. CDR3 nucleotide sequence: TGCGCCAGCAGCCGAAGGTCCCTAGCGGGGGGGCCGGATTCAAATGAGCAGTTCTTC. Translating it yields CASSRRSLAGGPDSNEQFF.